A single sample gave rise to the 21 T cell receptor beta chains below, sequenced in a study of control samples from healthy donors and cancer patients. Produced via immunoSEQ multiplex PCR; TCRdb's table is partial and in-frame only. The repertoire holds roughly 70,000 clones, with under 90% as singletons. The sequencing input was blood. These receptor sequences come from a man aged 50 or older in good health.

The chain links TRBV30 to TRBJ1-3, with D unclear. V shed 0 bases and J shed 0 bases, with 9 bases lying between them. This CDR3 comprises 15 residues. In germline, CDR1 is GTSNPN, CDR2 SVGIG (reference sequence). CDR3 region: CAWSVRGNSGNTIYF. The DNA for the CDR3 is TGTGCCTGGAGTGTACGAGGAAACTCTGGAAACACCATATATTTT.

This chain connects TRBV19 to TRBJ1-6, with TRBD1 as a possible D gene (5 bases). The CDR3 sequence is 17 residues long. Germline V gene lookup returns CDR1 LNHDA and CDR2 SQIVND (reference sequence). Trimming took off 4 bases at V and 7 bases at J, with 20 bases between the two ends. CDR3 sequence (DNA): TGTGCCAGTAGTAGCCCCCCTGGCAGGGCCCAGAATTCACCCCTCCACTTT. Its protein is CASSSPPGRAQNSPLHF.

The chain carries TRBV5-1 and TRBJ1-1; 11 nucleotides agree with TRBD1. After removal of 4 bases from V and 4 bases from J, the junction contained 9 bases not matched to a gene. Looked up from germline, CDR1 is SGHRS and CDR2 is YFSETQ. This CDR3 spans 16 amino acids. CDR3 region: CASSLVPGTGGTEAFF. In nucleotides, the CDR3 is TGCGCCAGCAGCCTGGTTCCGGGGACAGGGGGCACTGAAGCTTTCTTT.

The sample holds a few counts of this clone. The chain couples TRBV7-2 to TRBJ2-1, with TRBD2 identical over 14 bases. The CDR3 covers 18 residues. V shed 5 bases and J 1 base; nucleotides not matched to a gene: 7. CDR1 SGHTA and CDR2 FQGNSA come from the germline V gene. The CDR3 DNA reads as TGTGCCAGCAGCCGCCGACTAGCGGGAGGGGGGTCCTACAATGAGCAGTTCTTC. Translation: CASSRRLAGGGSYNEQFF.

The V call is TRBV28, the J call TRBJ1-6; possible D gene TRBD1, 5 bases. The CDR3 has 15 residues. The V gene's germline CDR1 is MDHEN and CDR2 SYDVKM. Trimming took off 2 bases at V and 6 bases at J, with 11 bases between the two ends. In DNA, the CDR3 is TGTGCCAGCAGTTTAGTCCGGGGGAGTAATTCACCCCTCCACTTT. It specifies CASSLVRGSNSPLHF.

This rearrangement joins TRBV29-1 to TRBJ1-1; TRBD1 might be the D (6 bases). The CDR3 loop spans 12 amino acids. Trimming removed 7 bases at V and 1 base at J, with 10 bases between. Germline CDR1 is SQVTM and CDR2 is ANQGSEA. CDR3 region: CSGSRGNTEAFF. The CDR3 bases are TGCAGCGGCTCCAGGGGGAACACTGAAGCTTTCTTT.

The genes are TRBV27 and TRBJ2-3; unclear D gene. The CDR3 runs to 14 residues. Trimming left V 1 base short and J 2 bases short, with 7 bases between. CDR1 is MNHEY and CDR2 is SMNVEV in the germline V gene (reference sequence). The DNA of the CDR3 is TGTGCCAGCAGTTTATTGGGGTTCACAGATACGCAGTATTTT. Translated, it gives CASSLLGFTDTQYF.

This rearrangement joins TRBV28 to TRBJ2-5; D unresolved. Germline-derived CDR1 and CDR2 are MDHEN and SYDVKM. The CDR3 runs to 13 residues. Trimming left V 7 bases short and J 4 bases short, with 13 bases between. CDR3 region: CASNPAGGETQYF. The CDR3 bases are TGTGCCAGCAATCCCGCCGGTGGAGAGACCCAGTACTTC.

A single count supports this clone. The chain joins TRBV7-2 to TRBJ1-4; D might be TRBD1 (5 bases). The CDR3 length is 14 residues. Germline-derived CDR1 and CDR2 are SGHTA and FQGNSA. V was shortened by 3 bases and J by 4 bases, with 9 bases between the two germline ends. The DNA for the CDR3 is TGTGCCAGCAGCTTTCGGGGCAGTAATGAAAAACTGTTTTTT. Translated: CASSFRGSNEKLFF.

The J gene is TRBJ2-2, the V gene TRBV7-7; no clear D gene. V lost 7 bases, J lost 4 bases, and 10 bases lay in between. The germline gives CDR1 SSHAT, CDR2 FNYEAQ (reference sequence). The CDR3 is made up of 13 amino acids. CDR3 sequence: CASTSLPTGELFF. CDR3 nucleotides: TGTGCCAGCACCTCTCTCCCCACCGGGGAGCTGTTTTTT. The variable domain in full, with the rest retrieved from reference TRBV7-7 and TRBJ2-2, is GAGVSQSPRYKVTKRGQDVTLRCDPISSHATLYWYQQALGQGPEFLTYFNYEAQPDKSGLPSDRFSAERPEGSISTLTIQRTEQRDSAMYRCASTSLPTGELFFGEGSRLTVL.

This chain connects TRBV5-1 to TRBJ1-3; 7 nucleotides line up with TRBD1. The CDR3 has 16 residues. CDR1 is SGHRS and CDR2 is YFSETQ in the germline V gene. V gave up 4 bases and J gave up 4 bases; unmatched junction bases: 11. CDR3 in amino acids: CASSTWTGAGGNTIYF. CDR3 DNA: TGCGCCAGCAGCACATGGACAGGTGCTGGGGGAAACACCATATATTTT.

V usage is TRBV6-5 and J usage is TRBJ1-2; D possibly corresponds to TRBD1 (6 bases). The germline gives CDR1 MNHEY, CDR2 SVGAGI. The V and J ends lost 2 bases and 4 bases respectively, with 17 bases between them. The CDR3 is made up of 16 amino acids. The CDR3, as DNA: TGTGCCAGCAGTTACGGCGCCCGGCAGGGGCTCTATGGCTACACCTTC. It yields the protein CASSYGARQGLYGYTF.

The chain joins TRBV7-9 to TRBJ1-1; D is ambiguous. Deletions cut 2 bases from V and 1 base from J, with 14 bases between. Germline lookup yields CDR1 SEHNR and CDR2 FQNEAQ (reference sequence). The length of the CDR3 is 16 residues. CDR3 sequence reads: CASSLIDWLGNTEAFF. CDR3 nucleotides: TGTGCCAGCAGCTTAATAGATTGGCTTGGGAACACTGAAGCTTTCTTT.

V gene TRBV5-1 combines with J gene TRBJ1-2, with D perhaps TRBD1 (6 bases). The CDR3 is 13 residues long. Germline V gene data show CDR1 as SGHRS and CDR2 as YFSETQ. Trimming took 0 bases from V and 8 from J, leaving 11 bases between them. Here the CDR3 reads CASSLDRVGGYTF. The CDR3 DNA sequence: TGCGCCAGCAGCTTGGACAGGGTTGGGGGCTACACCTTC.

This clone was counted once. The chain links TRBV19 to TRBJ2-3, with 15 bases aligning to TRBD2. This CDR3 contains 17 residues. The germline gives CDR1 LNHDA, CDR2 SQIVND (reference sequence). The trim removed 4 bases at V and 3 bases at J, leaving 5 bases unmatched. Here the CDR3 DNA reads TGTGCCAGTAGTACGCGGACTAGCGGGAGGGCGACAGATACGCAGTATTTT. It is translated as CASSTRTSGRATDTQYF.

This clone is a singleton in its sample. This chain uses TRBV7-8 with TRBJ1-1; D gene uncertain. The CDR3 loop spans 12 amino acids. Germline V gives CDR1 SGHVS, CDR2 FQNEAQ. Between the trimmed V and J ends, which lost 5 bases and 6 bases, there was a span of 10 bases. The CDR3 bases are TGTGCCAGCAGCCCCGGGCTTTCTGAAGCTTTCTTT. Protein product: CASSPGLSEAFF.

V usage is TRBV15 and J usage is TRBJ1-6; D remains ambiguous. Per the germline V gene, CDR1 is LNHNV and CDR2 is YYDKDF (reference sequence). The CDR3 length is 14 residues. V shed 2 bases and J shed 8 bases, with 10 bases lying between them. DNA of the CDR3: TGTGCCACCAGCAGAAGCCCTGGGGATTCACCCCTCCACTTT. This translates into CATSRSPGDSPLHF.

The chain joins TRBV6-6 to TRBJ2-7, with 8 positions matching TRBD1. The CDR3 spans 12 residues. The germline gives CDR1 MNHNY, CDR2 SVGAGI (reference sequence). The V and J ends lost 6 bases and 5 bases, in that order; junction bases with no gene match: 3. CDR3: CASSYRGNEQYF. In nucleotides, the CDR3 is TGTGCCAGCAGCTACAGGGGGAACGAGCAGTACTTC.

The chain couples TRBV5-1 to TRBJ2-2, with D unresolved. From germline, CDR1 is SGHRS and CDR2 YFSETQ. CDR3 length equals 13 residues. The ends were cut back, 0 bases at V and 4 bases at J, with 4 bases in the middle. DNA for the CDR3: TGCGCCAGCAGCTTGGCGGTCACCGGGGAGCTGTTTTTT. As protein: CASSLAVTGELFF. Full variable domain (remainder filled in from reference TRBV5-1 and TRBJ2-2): KAGVTQTPRYLIKTRGQQVTLSCSPISGHRSVSWYQQTPGQGLQFLFEYFSETQRNKGNFPGRFSGRQFSNSRSEMNVSTLELGDSALYLCASSLAVTGELFFGEGSRLTVL.

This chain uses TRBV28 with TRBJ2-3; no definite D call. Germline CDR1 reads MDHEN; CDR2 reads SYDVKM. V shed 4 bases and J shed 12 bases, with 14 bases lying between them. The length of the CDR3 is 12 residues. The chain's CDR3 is CASSSISVLQYF. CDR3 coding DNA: TGTGCCAGCAGTTCGATCAGCGTATTACAGTATTTT.

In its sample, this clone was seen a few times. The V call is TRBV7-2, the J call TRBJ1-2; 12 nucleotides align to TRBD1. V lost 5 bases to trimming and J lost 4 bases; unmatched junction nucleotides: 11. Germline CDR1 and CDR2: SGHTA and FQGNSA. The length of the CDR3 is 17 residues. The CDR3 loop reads CASSPGTGGGVGYGYTF. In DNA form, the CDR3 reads TGTGCCAGCAGCCCAGGGACAGGGGGCGGGGTAGGCTATGGCTACACCTTC.